This T cell receptor beta chain originates from a study of T-cell reconstitution after alpha-beta-depleted transplantation in children. Study findings and constraints: Recipient T cells and thymic progenitors that survived gave rise to the high TCRbeta diversity observed at day 60 in some patients. After one year, T-cell counts and TCRbeta diversity mostly came from new T cells. About two months after transplant, alpha-beta T cells reportedly came from several hundred expanded graft clones.

This clonotype was counted a few times. Its antigen is unidentified. Trimming shortened V by 10 bases and J by 8 bases, and 18 bases separated the two germline ends. Germline assignment: CDR1 ENHRY and CDR2 SYGVKD. This CDR3 region has 14 residues. The TCRbeta library was prepared with unique molecular identifiers. TCRdb analysed the PCR reads with MiXCR anew, one entry per CDR3 protein. Of about 980,000 distinct CDR3 sequences listed, around 30% were seen once; the top ten hold over 25%. The source material was PBMCs, mostly from graft donor cells, sampled 360 days after TCRalphabeta/CD19-depleted stem cell transplant. The TCR was taken from a boy in the first two years of life who had a stem cell transplant for SCID, so the T cells may come from the graft donor. This rearrangement joins TRBV10-3 to TRBJ1-6; D possibly corresponds to TRBD1 (6 bases). As DNA, the CDR3 is TGTGCCAGCACCCCAGGACAGAGGGATTCACCCCTCCACTTT. Protein: CASTPGQRDSPLHF.